A selection of T cell receptor beta chains follows, all from one sample in a study of spatial heterogeneity in lung cancer. TCRdb redid the calling of the 5' RACE reads with MiXCR, one entry per CDR3 protein. Seen here are some 54,000 distinct CDR3 sequences, roughly 7.4% observed once, and the top ten hold 35% to 45%. The sample here was PBMCs, taken at follow-up. The receptor source for this set is a female donor with early-stage non-small cell lung cancer. The conserved cysteine and the conserved F or W are not part of the CDR3 here.

TRBV4-3,TRBJ2-6,ASSQDPNGGTGANVLT
TRBV3-1,TRBJ2-3,ASTAGGHKDTQY
TRBV9,TRBJ2-2,ASSVADTDGVNTGELF
TRBV5-1,TRBJ2-2,ASSPQELGTGELF
TRBV5-5,TRBJ2-7,ASSLRQSSDEQY
TRBV5-1,TRBJ2-3,ASSYTSGGEDTQY
TRBV10-1,TRBJ1-2,ASSPEGSGYT
TRBV5-1,TRBJ2-5,ASRSPQETQY
TRBV28,TRBJ1-5,ASSDAGARYSNQPQH
TRBV20-1,TRBJ1-6,SARGLRQANSPLH
TRBV19,TRBJ2-1,ASTPRTSGVSSYNEQF
TRBV20-1,TRBJ2-3,SARELAGGPSSVTDTQY
TRBV7-9,TRBJ1-1,ASSFDGGGTEAF
TRBV28,TRBJ2-3,ASSFGGGRLDTQY
TRBV7-9,TRBJ1-4,ASPGELDEKLF
TRBV7-2,TRBJ1-6,ASSPAGFRISPLH